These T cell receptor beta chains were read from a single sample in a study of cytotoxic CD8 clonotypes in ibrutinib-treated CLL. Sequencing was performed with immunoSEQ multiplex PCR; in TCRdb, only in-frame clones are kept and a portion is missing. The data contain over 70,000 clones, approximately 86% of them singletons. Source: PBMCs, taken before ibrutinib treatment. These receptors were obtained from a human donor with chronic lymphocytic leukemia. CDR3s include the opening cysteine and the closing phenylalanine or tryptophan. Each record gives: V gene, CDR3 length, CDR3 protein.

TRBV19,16,CASSGTGFRGNQPQHF
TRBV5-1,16,CASSRAAGSSYNEQFF
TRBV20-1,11,CSARQRAKQYF
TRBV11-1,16,CASSRPGTSGTYEQYF
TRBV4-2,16,CASSQDLASGPYEQYF
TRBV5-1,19,CASSLLWTGVNLDTDTQYF
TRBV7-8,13,CASSLGVDQPQHF
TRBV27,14,CASKAFGTPYEQYF
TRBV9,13,CASSGQYNQPQHF
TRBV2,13,CASSENRQETQYF
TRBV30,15,CAWKSGRTGGEPQHF
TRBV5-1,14,CASSLAYGNTEAFF
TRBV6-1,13,CASSEGWGIEQYF
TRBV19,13,CASTPGPLYGYTF
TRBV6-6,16,CASSSGTSGRVETQYF
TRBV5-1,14,CASSLEGIPHEQYF
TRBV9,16,CASSVGEDGRANTQYF
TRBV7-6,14,CASSRGTSGNEQFF
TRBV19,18,CASSPRTSGRAAYNEQFF
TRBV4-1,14,CASSLNTRDQPQHF
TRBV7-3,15,CASSLDRGAYNEQFF
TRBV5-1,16,CASSASTGTGYNEQFF
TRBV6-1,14,CASSEDGTWEKLFF
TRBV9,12,CASSATGYEQYF
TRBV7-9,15,CASSYTGAGGNEQFF
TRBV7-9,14,CASSPPGLRGVQYF
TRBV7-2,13,CASSLAAATEAFF
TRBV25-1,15,CASSDPTRGTDTQYF
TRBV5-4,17,CASSFRGSTSRVYGYTF
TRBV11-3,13,CASSEEGSEKLFF
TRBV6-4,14,CASRNYRGTGELFF
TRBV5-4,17,CASSSRMGLAGVGELFF
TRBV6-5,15,CASSPGLSSYNEQFF
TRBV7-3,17,CASSPRGSGINTDTQYF
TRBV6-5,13,CASSSGPAGPRFF
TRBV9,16,CASSAQREMSYNEQFF
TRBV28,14,CASRGRQGAYEQYF
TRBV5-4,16,CASSLATGVRAYEQYF
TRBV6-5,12,CASKSGGQPQHF
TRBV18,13,CASSPWDGNTIYF
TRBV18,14,CASSQAGRNTEAFF
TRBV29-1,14,CSVEGWVREREQFF
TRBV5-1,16,CASSFGSTGVSNGYTF
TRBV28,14,CASESGRELYEQYF
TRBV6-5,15,CASSPLGGTYNEQFF
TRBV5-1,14,CASSVGQGTYEQYF
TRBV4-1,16,CASSQPLRTGNTEAFF
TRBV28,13,CASSRRGSYGYTF
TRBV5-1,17,CASSFISGTTSTDTQYF
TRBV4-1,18,CASSQGVGSGGTYNEQFF
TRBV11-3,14,CASRDGQNTGELFF
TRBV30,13,CAWSTGAATEQYF
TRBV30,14,CAWAAGGSSYEQYF